The sequence of this TCR beta chain was determined in a study of CD8 T cells in ankylosing spondylitis. Overall study findings and caveats: Matched ankylosing spondylitis synovial fluid reportedly showed significant enrichment of disease-linked clones. Both synovial fluid and blood in reactive arthritis had previously been reported to carry some motif variants. There was a TCR beta motif, made of several highly homologous variants, that appeared characteristic of ankylosing spondylitis blood.

The V and J ends lost 1 base and 3 bases respectively, with 6 bases between them. This CDR3 has 14 amino acids. Germline V gives CDR1 LGHNA, CDR2 YNFKEQ. TCRdb called the 5' RACE reads again in MiXCR, with one record for every CDR3 protein. The sample holds about 250,000 distinct CDR3 sequences, 15% to 20% seen once. To note about this clonotype: Its antigen is not known.

Sample: blood, either unsorted or a sorted T cell fraction (not recorded which). The sequence derives from a male donor with ankylosing spondylitis or in good health (not recorded which). The chain joins TRBV4-2 to TRBJ2-2; D uncertain. CDR3 protein: CASSQGPDTGELFF. CDR3 nucleotide sequence: TGTGCCAGCAGCCAAGGACCGGACACCGGGGAGCTGTTTTTT.